This T cell receptor beta chain was observed in a study of cytomegalovirus exposure and HLA in healthy donors. Repertoires were generated with immunoSEQ multiplex PCR, while TCRdb's copy carries only in-frame clones and drops some. Of some 54,000 clones in the sample, 80% to 95% are singletons; the top ten hold 2.5% to 3.5%. V gave up 0 bases and J gave up 10 bases, with 16 bases separating them. The CDR3 extends over 14 amino acids. Germline V gene sequence: CDR1 SGDLS, CDR2 YYNGEE. The receptor was derived from a man aged 18 to 30 in good health and CMV-seronegative. What was sequenced was PBMCs. V usage is TRBV9 and J usage is TRBJ1-2; D is perhaps TRBD1 (6 bases). As DNA, the CDR3 is TGTGCCAGCAGCGTAGACGGCAGGGGAGTAGACTACACCTTC. This encodes CASSVDGRGVDYTF.